These 6 T cell receptor beta chains were sequenced from one sample in a study of cytomegalovirus exposure and HLA in healthy donors. A multiplex PCR was run with 60 Vbeta primers and 13 Jbeta primers. Using immunoSEQ multiplex PCR, the repertoire was profiled, and TCRdb retains in-frame clones only, with some absent. The data show about 180,000 clones, about four fifths seen once. Sequencing was carried out using PBMCs. These receptors were obtained from a man under 40 in good health and CMV-seropositive.

V usage is TRBV21-1 and J usage is TRBJ2-3; no check of the table's D call, TRBD1, against the DNA was made. TRBV21-1 is a pseudogene segment. This CDR3 has 15 amino acids. In nucleotides, the CDR3 is TGTGCCAGCAGCATTAACGGACAGGGAGACGATACGCAGTATTTT. Protein sequence: CASSINGQGDDTQYF.

The count of this clone is one. V and J are TRBV6-1 and TRBJ1-2; 7 bases fit TRBD1. V shed 3 bases and J 2 bases; nucleotides not matched to a gene: 0. Germline V gene sequence: CDR1 MNHNS, CDR2 SASEGT. There are 13 residues in the CDR3. CDR3 sequence: CASSDRGNYGYTF. The DNA for the CDR3 is TGTGCCAGCAGTGACAGGGGGAACTATGGCTACACCTTC.

This clone was recorded a few times. The CDR3 coding sequence is TGTGCCAGCAGCTGGACAGGGGACGAGCAGTACTTC. This translates into CASSWTGDEQYF. This chain joins TRBV7-9 and TRBJ2-7; TRBD1 matches at 9 bases. V shed 4 bases, J shed 5 bases, and the junction held 0 bases outside the gene matches. CDR1 SEHNR and CDR2 FQNEAQ come from the germline V gene (reference sequence). The CDR3 spans 12 residues.

This clone was counted only a few times. The chain combines TRBV28 with TRBJ2-7; TRBD1 matches at 7 bases. This CDR3 is built from 16 residues. Losses at the gene ends were 7 bases for V and 1 base for J; bases not matched to a gene: 13. The germline CDR1 and CDR2 sequences are MDHEN and SYDVKM. The chain's CDR3 is CASTFNRGPGSYEQYF. The DNA for the CDR3 is TGTGCCAGCACTTTCAACAGGGGCCCGGGGTCCTACGAGCAGTACTTC. Using reference TRBV28 and TRBJ2-7 for the parts outside the CDR3, the full variable domain is DVKVTQSSRYLVKRTGEKVFLECVQDMDHENMFWYRQDPGLGLRLIYFSYDVKMKEKGDIPEGYSVSREKKERFSLILESASTNQTSMYLCASTFNRGPGSYEQYFGPGTRLTVT.

The chain links TRBV7-3 to TRBJ2-5; perhaps TRBD2 as D (6 bases). This CDR3 is 13 amino acids long. Germline V gene data show CDR1 as SGHTA and CDR2 as FQGTGA. V lost 4 bases, J lost 4 bases, and 10 bases lay in between. CDR3 bases: TGTGCCAGCAGCTCTCAGGGAGGAGAGACCCAGTACTTC. This sequence encodes CASSSQGGETQYF.

This clone was recorded only once. The genes are TRBV19 and TRBJ1-2, with TRBD1 matching over 7 bases. With 6 bases clipped from V and 0 bases from J, the junction kept 1 base outside the gene matches. Germline V gene lookup returns CDR1 LNHDA and CDR2 SQIVND (reference sequence). The CDR3 has 13 residues. DNA for the CDR3: TGTGCCAGTAGCGACAGGGCTAACTATGGCTACACCTTC. Translation: CASSDRANYGYTF.